Below are 17 T cell receptor beta chains sequenced from a single sample in a study of cytomegalovirus exposure and HLA in healthy donors. The study ran its PCR with 60 Vbeta and 13 Jbeta primers. The data were produced by immunoSEQ multiplex PCR, yet TCRdb's version contains in-frame clones alone and is incomplete. Altogether about 180,000 clones are present, around 77% being singletons, with the ten largest covering 2% to 2.5%. Source material: PBMCs. These TCRs come from a man in his 60s in good health and CMV-seronegative.

A few counts support this clone. The rearrangement uses TRBV4-3 and TRBJ2-3; D might be TRBD1 (6 bases). Trimming cost V 1 base and J 7 bases, with 27 bases left between them. The CDR3 contains 19 residues. The germline V gene has CDR1 LGHNA and CDR2 YSLEER. This CDR3 is CASSQARTEPGQPLYTQYF. The CDR3 DNA follows: TGCGCCAGCAGCCAAGCCAGGACCGAACCGGGACAACCCCTTTATACGCAGTATTTT.

V and J are TRBV7-9 and TRBJ2-1, with 12 positions matching TRBD2. Germline trimming cut 5 bases from V and 12 bases from J; bases unmatched to any gene: 11. The germline CDR1 and CDR2 sequences are SEHNR and FQNEAQ (reference sequence). This CDR3 region has 15 residues. The CDR3 loop reads CASSEPGLAGLGQFF. DNA of the CDR3: TGTGCCAGCAGCGAACCGGGACTAGCGGGCCTTGGGCAGTTCTTC.

The chain uses TRBV28 and TRBJ2-7, with 7 bases identical to TRBD1. Germline-derived CDR1 and CDR2 are MDHEN and SYDVKM. With V trimmed by 6 bases and J by 3 bases, 14 bases remained unmatched. The CDR3 contains 16 residues. The CDR3 nucleotides read TGTGCCAGCAGCCAATCGGGACAGACCGTTCTCTACGAGCAGTACTTC. This translates into CASSQSGQTVLYEQYF. Complete variable domain (other parts from reference TRBV28 and TRBJ2-7): DVKVTQSSRYLVKRTGEKVFLECVQDMDHENMFWYRQDPGLGLRLIYFSYDVKMKEKGDIPEGYSVSREKKERFSLILESASTNQTSMYLCASSQSGQTVLYEQYFGPGTRLTVT.

The V and J genes are TRBV6-1 and TRBJ2-1, with TRBD2 matching 11 bases. CDR3 size: 15 residues. The germline gives CDR1 MNHNS, CDR2 SASEGT. V dropped 6 bases and J dropped 6; count of bases not matched to a gene: 7. Written as DNA, the CDR3 is TGTGCCAGCAGAGGGGTGCTAGCGGGAGGCAATGAGCAGTTCTTC. Translation gives CASRGVLAGGNEQFF.

The V gene is TRBV5-6, the J gene TRBJ1-2; the D gene is possibly TRBD1 (6 bases). The CDR3 contains 16 residues. V was pared by 5 bases and J by 6 bases, with 23 bases between. In germline, CDR1 is SGHDT, CDR2 YYEEEE. Here the CDR3 reads CASRISPGGREDGYTF. The CDR3 nucleotides are TGTGCCAGCAGGATATCCCCCGGGGGGCGTGAGGATGGCTACACCTTC.

Turning to this clone: The junction departs from the called germline gene at one end, perhaps through a read error. The chain couples TRBV6-4 to TRBJ1-6; D remains ambiguous. This CDR3 contains 11 residues. The germline gives CDR1 MRHNA, CDR2 SNTAGT. CDR3 protein: CASFYNSPLNF. In DNA, the CDR3 is TGTGCCAGCTTCTATAATTCACCCCTCAACTTT.

This clone showed up just a few times. V gene TRBV6-1 combines with J gene TRBJ2-3; 9 bases map to TRBD2. This CDR3 contains 13 residues. V lost 6 bases, J lost 4 bases, and 2 bases stayed unmatched. Germline V gives CDR1 MNHNS, CDR2 SASEGT. The CDR3: CASRTSGSDTQYF. CDR3 coding DNA: TGTGCCAGCAGGACTAGCGGTTCAGATACGCAGTATTTT.

This chain joins TRBV6-1 and TRBJ2-5; D possibly corresponds to TRBD1 (6 bases). Germline CDR1 reads MNHNS; CDR2 reads SASEGT. The CDR3 is 14 residues long. Trimming stripped 5 bases from V and 5 bases from J, with 15 bases between. Written as DNA, the CDR3 is TGTGCCAGCAGTAGCAGGGGATTGCGGGAGACCCAGTACTTC. Protein: CASSSRGLRETQYF.

This clone has only one observation. This chain uses TRBV5-1 with TRBJ2-2, with D possibly matching TRBD2 (6 bases). CDR1 is SGHRS and CDR2 is YFSETQ in the germline V gene. The CDR3 runs 16 residues. The V gene lost 5 bases and the J gene lost 6 bases, with 20 bases spanning the gap. CDR3 nucleotides: TGCGCCAGCAGAGTGGCGGGACGGGCTTTATCCGGGGAGCTGTTTTTT. It yields the protein CASRVAGRALSGELFF.

This chain links TRBV5-1 with TRBJ1-3; TRBD1 matches at 7 bases. The CDR3 extends over 14 amino acids. Germline CDR1 and CDR2: SGHRS and YFSETQ. Unmatched junction bases numbered 4, after V lost 4 bases and J lost 3 bases. Here the CDR3 DNA reads TGCGCCAGCAGCCTACAGGGGTATGGAAACACCATATATTTT. The encoded protein is CASSLQGYGNTIYF.

The chain employs TRBV7-9 and TRBJ2-2, with a tentative D call TRBD1 (6 bases). The V gene lost 3 bases and the J gene lost 6 bases, with 20 bases spanning the gap. Germline values: CDR1 SEHNR, CDR2 FQNEAQ (reference sequence). This CDR3 contains 17 residues. The CDR3 spells CASSFGTSRGSAGELFF. Here the CDR3 DNA reads TGTGCCAGCAGCTTCGGGACAAGTCGGGGTAGCGCCGGGGAGCTGTTTTTT.

Comment on this clone: An end of the junction does not agree with germline; a read error may underlie this. V is TRBV9 and J is TRBJ1-2; 7 nucleotides line up with TRBD1. Germline V lookup: CDR1 SGDLS, CDR2 YYNGEE. This CDR3 has 14 amino acids. Written as DNA, the CDR3 is TGTGCCAGCAGCGCCGCAGGGGGAGACTATGGCTACCCCTTC. Translation gives CASSAAGGDYGYPF.

The rearrangement joins TRBV28 to TRBJ2-2, with TRBD2 matching 9 bases. The CDR3 runs to 16 residues. J gave up 0 bases and V 4 bases, and 3 bases lay outside the gene matches. Per germline, CDR1 MDHEN and CDR2 SYDVKM. The CDR3 nucleotides are TGTGCCAGCAGTTCTGGCGGGAGGGCGAACACCGGGGAGCTGTTTTTT. It specifies CASSSGGRANTGELFF.

The chain links TRBV5-4 to TRBJ2-1, with a weak D call TRBD2 (6 bases). This CDR3 comprises 15 residues. Trimming stripped 0 bases from V and 0 bases from J, with 7 bases between. The germline V gene encodes CDR1 SGHNT and CDR2 YYREEE (reference sequence). The CDR3 loop reads CASSLDGSSYNEQFF. CDR3 DNA: TGTGCCAGCAGCTTGGACGGGAGCTCCTACAATGAGCAGTTCTTC.

The J gene is TRBJ1-6, the V gene TRBV30; TRBD1 is a possible D gene (5 bases). Germline V gene sequence: CDR1 GTSNPN, CDR2 SVGIG (reference sequence). V was cut by 2 bases and J by 4 bases, with 9 bases left in between. The CDR3 is 14 residues long. The CDR3 nucleotides are TGTGCCTGGAGTTCCCAGGGTTATAATTCACCCCTCCACTTT. Its translation is CAWSSQGYNSPLHF.

The J gene is TRBJ2-5, the V gene TRBV5-1; 7 nucleotides agree with TRBD2. Germline CDR1 SGHRS, CDR2 YFSETQ. The CDR3 length is 16 residues. J gave up 2 bases and V 0 bases, and 7 bases lay outside the gene matches. CDR3 protein: CASSLAGAGGQETQYF. The CDR3 DNA reads as TGCGCCAGCAGCTTGGCCGGCGCCGGGGGGCAAGAGACCCAGTACTTC.

This clone has just a few counts. The J gene is TRBJ2-1, the V gene TRBV6-4, with TRBD2 identical over 11 bases. This CDR3 is 15 amino acids long. CDR1 and CDR2 from the germline V gene are MRHNA and SNTAGT. V lost 0 bases to trimming and J lost 6 bases; unmatched junction nucleotides: 1. The CDR3 region is CASSDSSGGANEQFF. CDR3 DNA: TGTGCCAGCAGTGACTCTAGCGGGGGGGCCAATGAGCAGTTCTTC.